Listed here is a single T cell receptor beta chain. No antigen is known for it. No base-level quality is on record; no much larger clone is a single base apart. This entry belongs to a study of Ad26.COV2.S vaccination and SARS-CoV-2 variants (dated by TCRdb to the early 2020s). Background for the entire study: Vaccine-arm donors came from COV1001, a multicentre, randomized, double-blind, placebo-controlled phase I-IIa trial of Ad26.COV2.S in healthy adults. A total of roughly 32 samples were included in the TCR-sequenced set, comprising around 19 Ad26.COV2.S vaccine recipients, 5 placebo recipients and 8 SARS-CoV-2 convalescent individuals. Throughout the experiments and outcome assessment, investigators stayed blinded to trial group allocation. Ad26.COV2.S was given intramuscularly at 5x10^10 or 1x10^11 viral particles, as a single shot or as two shots 56 days apart. TCRbeta repertoire sequencing was used to assess the specificity and breadth of SARS-CoV-2-reactive T cell receptors after Ad26.COV2.S vaccination. Participants in the trial were split at random into five groups of five each, receiving low-dose or high-dose Ad26.COV2.S once or twice, or else placebo on both occasions.

Overall study outcomes, separate from this receptor: The study was not powered to compare responses between vaccine doses or regimens. Substantial breadth of spike-specific CD8+ and CD4+ T cell responses was reported after vaccination. The authors noted that the TCR breadth and depth analyses may have underestimated total T cell responses. Compared with placebo recipients, Ad26.COV2.S recipients showed higher spike-specific TCR breadth (P = 0.0014). Vaccine and placebo recipients had comparable non-spike TCR breadth, which fits with the vaccine containing only spike.

The cysteine opens and the phenylalanine closes a CDR3 of 12 amino acids. Left in the record is the CDR3 DNA by itself, 36 bases read in frame from the first base. The germline V gene (reference sequence) supplies CDR1 LGHDT and CDR2 YNNKEL. Trimming removed 1 base from V and 7 bases from J, leaving 5 bases between the germline ends. TCRbeta CDR3 regions were sequenced with the immunoSEQ Assay. After extraction, genomic DNA underwent amplification by bias-controlled multiplex PCR, followed by high-throughput sequencing. In the paper's pipeline: To quantify the absolute abundance of every unique TCRbeta CDR3 region, sequences were collapsed and filtered. T cell fraction was estimated by normalizing TCRbeta template counts to usable DNA, with usable DNA measured through amplification of reference genes found in all nucleated cells. Repertoire TCRs were annotated as SARS-CoV-2-specific when V gene, CDR3 amino acid sequence and J gene were exactly matched to a known reactive TCR set. The reference SARS-CoV-2 TCR set came from MIRA and was filtered for enrichment in COVID-19-positive ImmuneCODE repertoires, removing public or cross-reactive TCRs. Based on the MIRA antigens, annotated TCRs were further analysed at the level of specific ORF or position within ORF. Breadth was defined as annotated unique rearrangements over total unique productive rearrangements; depth was the summed frequency of those rearrangements. Two-sided Wilcoxon rank-sum tests were used to compare TCR breadth between groups. This immuneACCESS table, as held by TCRdb, lists in-frame sequences with V and J called but not all clones. Of the missing ones, under half trace to an unresolved V gene in checked studies; the others have no known cause. V, J and clone size were drawn from that table, and D and trimming were deduced from the DNA. The sample profile shows over 250,000 clones; 80% to 90% of them were found once. The ten largest clones capture 3% to 4% of the sample.

This specimen's treatment or condition label, interpreted: roughly 19 received Ad26.COV2.S at low or high dose, single or two shots; a few received placebo; per-sample allocation not given. For vaccine and placebo recipients, the sequenced repertoires came from samples collected on day 63 after the first injection. Between 29 July and 7 August 2020, Cohort 1b enrolled 20 to 30 adults aged 18-55 years at one site in Boston, USA. Ad26.COV2.S consisted of a replication-incompetent adenovirus type 26 vector by which a prefusion-stabilized SARS-CoV-2 spike protein from the original Wuhan strain was expressed.

The source is a person aged 18-65 years who received the Ad26.COV2.S COVID-19 vaccine or a placebo. Sequences were derived from peripheral blood, sampled in a trial of Ad26.COV2.S vaccine versus placebo. The V and J genes are TRBV3-1 (or the pseudogene TRBV3-2) and TRBJ2-1, with the D gene too uncertain to name. For the CDR3, the sequence is CASSQVGNEQFF. The sequenced DNA: TGTGCCAGCAGCCAAGTGGGAAATGAGCAGTTCTTC.